The source of this TCR beta chain is a study of blood T cell repertoires in COVID-19. As for the study in general: T cells, B-cell-depleted T cells, or PBMCs provided the cDNA or gDNA that served as material.

The V gene's germline CDR1 is ENHRY and CDR2 SYGVKD. The CDR3 is 15 residues long. V gave up 6 bases and J gave up 4 bases; unmatched junction bases: 4. In Cohort 3, a recovered donor had either two negative PCRs, clearance, or symptom resolution. Sequencing was performed with immunoSEQ multiplex PCR; in TCRdb, only in-frame clones are kept and a portion is missing. The sample comprises about 200,000 clones, about 80% of which are singletons, and less than 9.5% rests with the top ten. Sample: PBMCs or T cells enriched from blood (not recorded which). The genes are TRBV10-3 and TRBJ2-2; TRBD2 matches at 11 bases. This sequence was found in a man aged 35 to 55 who had recovered from COVID-19. The CDR3 nucleotides read TGTGCCATCAGAGCCGGGACTAGCGGCACCGGGGAGCTGTTTTTT. It translates to CAIRAGTSGTGELFF.